The 14 T cell receptor beta chains given below trace back to one sample, sequenced in a study of identical twins. TCRdb fed the 5' RACE reads into MiXCR, producing one record per CDR3 protein. Of hundreds of thousands of distinct CDR3 sequences detected, 9% to 15% appear once; the ten largest clones hold roughly 1.5%. In addition, the sample was reused for a study of yellow fever vaccine responses in identical twins.

Specimen: PBMCs. The receptors stem from a woman aged 18-29 years in good health.

This chain joins TRBV29-1 and TRBJ2-1; TRBD2 aligns across 9 bases. CDR3 size: 15 residues. V lost 7 bases to trimming and J lost 7 bases; unmatched junction nucleotides: 14. Germline CDR1 and CDR2: SQVTM and ANQGSEA. The CDR3 is CSAASGRRSGNEQFF. The CDR3 bases are TGCAGCGCAGCGAGCGGGAGGAGGTCCGGTAATGAGCAGTTCTTC.

The chain couples TRBV29-1 to TRBJ2-2; weak D call: TRBD1 (6 bases). With 7 bases removed from V and 4 bases from J, the gap between germline ends came to 22 bases. The CDR3 sequence is 16 residues long. Germline assignment: CDR1 SQVTM and CDR2 ANQGSEA. In DNA, the CDR3 is TGCAGCGCACCGGTCCCGGGCCAGGGGTTCACCGGGGAGCTGTTTTTT. This encodes CSAPVPGQGFTGELFF.

The rearrangement uses TRBV19 and TRBJ1-5, with 10 nucleotides matching TRBD1. The J segment lost 0 bases and the V segment lost 3 bases, leaving 8 bases of the junction unmatched. Germline V CDR1 and CDR2: LNHDA, SQIVND (reference sequence). The CDR3 loop spans 18 amino acids. The CDR3 sequence: CASSIAWDRGISNQPQHF. The DNA for the CDR3 is TGTGCCAGTAGTATTGCCTGGGACAGGGGCATTAGCAATCAGCCCCAGCATTTT.

The chain uses TRBV5-6 and TRBJ2-1, with 9 bases fitting TRBD2. Trimming removed 4 bases from V and 5 bases from J; junction bases left unmatched: 7. Germline CDR1 is SGHDT and CDR2 is YYEEEE. The CDR3 totals 15 residues. The CDR3, as DNA: TGTGCCAGCAGCGGTGTAGCGGGAGTCGACAATGAGCAGTTCTTC. Amino acids: CASSGVAGVDNEQFF. The full variable domain, with the rest looked up from reference TRBV5-6 and TRBJ2-1, is DAGVTQSPTHLIKTRGQQVTLRCSPKSGHDTVSWYQQALGQGPQFIFQYYEEEERQRGNFPDRFSGHQFPNYSSELNVNALLLGDSALYLCASSGVAGVDNEQFFGPGTRLTVL.

V and J are TRBV7-7 and TRBJ2-5, with a possible D match to TRBD1 (6 bases). The length of the CDR3 is 14 residues. CDR1 is SSHAT, CDR2 FNYEAQ, per germline (reference sequence). Trimming left V 4 bases short and J 5 bases short, with 14 bases between. The CDR3 coding sequence is TGTGCCAGCAGCTCCGGGACACCGGGGGAGACCCAGTACTTC. Residues: CASSSGTPGETQYF.

This clonotype was seen many times. The rearrangement joins TRBV4-2 to TRBJ2-1, with 9 positions matching TRBD2. This CDR3 has 16 amino acids. The V gene's germline CDR1 is LGHNA and CDR2 YNFKEQ. V shed 0 bases, J shed 2 bases, and the junction held 2 bases outside the gene matches. The CDR3: CASSQDAGGPYNEQFF. The CDR3 DNA reads TGTGCCAGCAGCCAAGATGCGGGGGGGCCCTACAATGAGCAGTTCTTC.

This clonotype was counted between two and nine times. The chain recombines TRBV7-8 with TRBJ1-4; a weak D match, TRBD1 (5 bases). Germline lookup yields CDR1 SGHVS and CDR2 FQNEAQ. Trimming took 5 bases from V and 2 from J, leaving 9 bases between them. This CDR3 has 14 residues. CDR3 in DNA: TGTGCCAGCAGCGGGGGGTACACTAATGAAAAACTGTTTTTT. Its protein product is CASSGGYTNEKLFF. The full variable domain, its missing parts supplied by reference TRBV7-8 and TRBJ1-4, is GAGVSQSPRYKVAKRGQDVALRCDPISGHVSLFWYQQALGQGPEFLTYFQNEAQLDKSGLPSDRFFAERPEGSVSTLKIQRTQQEDSAVYLCASSGGYTNEKLFFGSGTQLSVL.

This clonotype was seen many times. The chain combines TRBV20-1 with TRBJ2-5; possible D gene TRBD1, 6 bases. The CDR3 sequence is 17 residues long. Germline CDR1 DFQATT, CDR2 SNEGSKA (reference sequence). Trimming left V 0 bases short and J 2 bases short, with 19 bases between. The CDR3 bases are TGCAGTGCTAGAGATGGCCAGTGGACAGATTTTCAAGAGACCCAGTACTTC. Translation: CSARDGQWTDFQETQYF.

This clonotype came up a few times. The CDR3 DNA reads TGCAGTGCTAGAGATAGTAGAGGGGCCCTCTACGAGCAGTACGTC. This sequence encodes CSARDSRGALYEQYV. The chain combines TRBV20-1 with TRBJ2-7, with D possibly called TRBD1 or TRBD2 (5 bases each). The CDR3 is made up of 15 amino acids. The V gene's germline CDR1 is DFQATT and CDR2 SNEGSKA (reference sequence). V shed 0 bases and J shed 3 bases, with 15 bases lying between them.

V is TRBV7-2 and J is TRBJ2-2; D remains ambiguous. The V gene's germline CDR1 is SGHTA and CDR2 FQGNSA. V lost 5 bases and J 9 bases, leaving 10 bases between the germline ends. The CDR3 runs 12 residues. The CDR3 loop reads CASSKRYWELFF. The CDR3, as DNA: TGTGCCAGCAGCAAACGGTACTGGGAGCTGTTTTTT.

V usage is TRBV4-1 and J usage is TRBJ1-1; 8 bases are a match to TRBD1. CDR3 length: 15 residues. V shed 4 bases, J shed 1 base, and the junction held 5 bases outside the gene matches. Looked up from germline, CDR1 is MGHRA and CDR2 is YSYEKL. The CDR3 sequence is CASSPDRVGNTEAFF. CDR3 in DNA: TGCGCCAGCAGCCCGGACAGGGTTGGGAACACTGAAGCTTTCTTT.

The V call is TRBV7-9, the J call TRBJ1-5; D gene unclear. V lost 2 bases to trimming and J lost 9 bases, with 8 bases between them. Germline CDR1 and CDR2: SEHNR and FQNEAQ (reference sequence). The CDR3 is made up of 12 amino acids. CDR3 amino acids: CASSLSAGPQHF. CDR3 sequence (DNA): TGTGCCAGCAGCTTAAGTGCGGGGCCCCAGCATTTT.

Points on this clonotype: The junction differs from germline at one of its ends, possibly a read error. The gene calls are TRBV6-5 and TRBJ2-1; D is ambiguous. The CDR3 consists of 14 residues. Germline V gives CDR1 MNHEY, CDR2 SVGAGI. CDR3: CTSSYSVLRGEQFF. CDR3 bases: TGTACCAGCAGTTACTCCGTTCTCCGCGGCGAGCAGTTCTTC.

The V and J genes are TRBV7-8 and TRBJ2-2, with 7 bases lining up with TRBD1. From germline, CDR1 is SGHVS and CDR2 FQNEAQ. The V and J ends lost 8 bases and 2 bases, in that order; junction bases with no gene match: 8. The CDR3 runs to 15 residues. Here the CDR3 reads CASVADRANTGELFF. In DNA, the CDR3 is TGTGCCAGCGTCGCCGACAGGGCAAACACCGGGGAGCTGTTTTTT.